Below, 32 T cell receptor beta chains from the same sample are listed, as sequenced in a study of T cell responses to AZD1222 COVID-19 vaccine. Here immunoSEQ multiplex PCR was the method, and the copy in TCRdb shows in-frame clones only, minus some. The repertoire has approximately 190,000 clones, about 87% of them found once; the top ten carry less than 3%. The sequencing used peripheral blood, collected on day 0 of MenACWY control vaccination. The receptor set was obtained from an adult in good health.

The V call is TRBV11-3, the J call TRBJ2-7; D gene ambiguous. The germline V and J ends were trimmed by 1 base and 3 bases, with 13 bases remaining between them. This CDR3 is 15 amino acids long. Germline CDR1 is SGHNT and CDR2 is YENEEA. DNA for the CDR3: TGTGCCAGCAGCTTAGGTCGGAGATCCGGCTACGAGCAGTACTTC. Amino acid sequence: CASSLGRRSGYEQYF.

The chain has TRBV28 and TRBJ2-2; 8 nucleotides agree with TRBD1. V was clipped by 1 base and J by 4 bases; unmatched bases: 5. CDR3 length equals 16 residues. The V gene's germline CDR1 is MDHEN and CDR2 SYDVKM. This CDR3 reads CASSLFGTGLTGELFF. Written as DNA, the CDR3 is TGTGCCAGCAGTTTATTCGGGACAGGCCTCACCGGGGAGCTGTTTTTT.

This chain connects TRBV9 to TRBJ2-5, with D possibly being TRBD2 (5 bases). This CDR3 is built from 16 residues. V was shortened by 0 bases and J by 2 bases, with 14 bases between the two germline ends. The germline gives CDR1 SGDLS, CDR2 YYNGEE. CDR3 nucleotides: TGTGCCAGCAGCGTAGGTTTGGGAGTAAATCAAGAGACCCAGTACTTC. The encoded protein is CASSVGLGVNQETQYF.

The V and J genes are TRBV4-3 and TRBJ2-5, with TRBD2 matching over 8 bases. Germline lookup yields CDR1 LGHNA and CDR2 YSLEER. V trimming: 0 bases; J trimming: 2 bases; junction bases outside the gene matches: 8. The CDR3 contains 17 residues. In DNA, the CDR3 is TGCGCCAGCAGCCAAGATTTAACGGGGGGGTTTCAAGAGACCCAGTACTTC. Its protein product is CASSQDLTGGFQETQYF.

This chain connects TRBV4-2 to TRBJ2-3; TRBD1 might be the D (5 bases). The germline V and J ends were trimmed by 1 base and 0 bases, with 8 bases remaining between them. The germline V gene encodes CDR1 LGHNA and CDR2 YNFKEQ. The CDR3 spans 15 residues. This CDR3 reads CASSQGGGSTDTQYF. The CDR3 coding sequence is TGTGCCAGCAGCCAAGGGGGCGGAAGCACAGATACGCAGTATTTT.

This chain uses TRBV27 with TRBJ1-5; no firm D call. The CDR3 is made up of 19 amino acids. V gave up 0 bases and J gave up 0 bases, with 18 bases separating them. CDR1 is MNHEY, CDR2 SMNVEV, per germline (reference sequence). CDR3 nucleotide sequence: TGTGCCAGCAGTTTATCCACTAAGGAGGCGGCGGGTAGCAATCAGCCCCAGCATTTT. Amino acids: CASSLSTKEAAGSNQPQHF.

The chain uses TRBV27 and TRBJ2-1; 8 bases agree with TRBD1. CDR1 and CDR2 from the germline V gene are MNHEY and SMNVEV (reference sequence). Trimming cost V 0 bases and J 4 bases; bases outside gene matches: 5. This CDR3 has 16 residues. CDR3 in amino acids: CASSLSGRGLYNEQFF. As DNA, the CDR3 is TGTGCCAGCAGTTTATCCGGCAGGGGGCTTTACAATGAGCAGTTCTTC.

V gene TRBV7-3 combines with J gene TRBJ2-3; D might be TRBD1 (5 bases). The germline V gene has CDR1 SGHTA and CDR2 FQGTGA. V was clipped by 4 bases and J by 0 bases, with 11 bases between them. The CDR3 runs to 15 residues. The CDR3 sequence: CASSSDSSSTDTQYF. The CDR3 nucleotides are TGTGCCAGCAGCTCAGACAGTTCTAGCACAGATACGCAGTATTTT.

The V gene is TRBV19, the J gene TRBJ1-5; D is ambiguous. V was trimmed by 3 bases and J by 5 bases, leaving 8 bases between them. The CDR3 spans 13 residues. Germline CDR1 and CDR2: LNHDA and SQIVND (reference sequence). CDR3 nucleotides: TGTGCCAGTAGTATTAATGCCTATCAGCCCCAGCATTTT. It codes for CASSINAYQPQHF.

V usage is TRBV3-1 (or the pseudogene TRBV3-2) and J usage is TRBJ2-1; the match to TRBD2 covers 9 bases. The CDR3 has 17 amino acids. The V and J ends lost 2 bases and 2 bases, in that order; junction bases with no gene match: 7. Germline V gene sequence: CDR1 LGHDT, CDR2 YNNKEL (reference sequence). The chain's CDR3 is CASSQMTSGGPYNEQFF. CDR3 bases: TGTGCCAGCAGCCAAATGACTAGCGGAGGGCCCTACAATGAGCAGTTCTTC.

The V call is TRBV28, the J call TRBJ2-5, with 13 bases aligning to TRBD2. There are 19 residues in the CDR3. CDR1 MDHEN and CDR2 SYDVKM come from the germline V gene. V lost 3 bases, J lost 2 bases, and 12 bases stayed unmatched. This CDR3 reads CASSLAQPGLAGPQETQYF. The CDR3 coding sequence is TGTGCCAGCAGTTTGGCCCAGCCGGGACTAGCGGGGCCTCAAGAGACCCAGTACTTC.

The chain joins TRBV5-1 to TRBJ2-3; no clear D gene. The CDR3 extends over 15 amino acids. V was cut by 1 base and J by 0 bases, with 9 bases left in between. The germline gives CDR1 SGHRS, CDR2 YFSETQ. CDR3 sequence (DNA): TGCGCCAGCAGCTTGTTGGCTACTAGCACAGATACGCAGTATTTT. Amino acids: CASSLLATSTDTQYF.

There are a few counts of this clone. The chain combines TRBV7-2 with TRBJ1-1; the D gene is possibly TRBD1 (5 bases). The V gene lost 3 bases and the J gene lost 3 bases, with 11 bases spanning the gap. The V gene's germline CDR1 is SGHTA and CDR2 FQGNSA. This CDR3 has 14 residues. The CDR3 reads CASSLKGIHTEAFF. DNA of the CDR3: TGTGCCAGCAGCTTGAAGGGGATTCACACTGAAGCTTTCTTT.

V and J are TRBV28 and TRBJ1-2; unclear D gene. Germline V lookup: CDR1 MDHEN, CDR2 SYDVKM. This CDR3 contains 11 residues. Trimming shortened V by 3 bases and J by 4 bases, and 3 bases separated the two germline ends. The chain's CDR3 is CASSLTYGYTF. In DNA form, the CDR3 reads TGTGCCAGCAGTTTGACCTATGGCTACACCTTC.

This chain uses TRBV7-3 with TRBJ2-3, with 13 bases fitting TRBD2. Germline V gene sequence: CDR1 SGHTA, CDR2 FQGTGA. The V gene end was trimmed by 5 bases and the J gene end by 0 bases; junction bases not matched to a gene: 5. There are 17 residues in the CDR3. The CDR3 region has the DNA TGTGCCAGCAGCCAGACACTAGCGGGGGGGAGCACAGATACGCAGTATTTT. It specifies CASSQTLAGGSTDTQYF.

This clone was seen once. The junction shows a germline mismatch at one end, possibly a read error. V and J are TRBV30 and TRBJ2-7; 9 bases are a match to TRBD1. The CDR3 consists of 15 residues. CDR1 is GTSNPN, CDR2 SVGIG, per germline (reference sequence). The CDR3 DNA follows: TGTGCCTGGAGTTTATTCTCCTTCACAGGGGGCGAGAAGTACTTC. Its protein product is CAWSLFSFTGGEKYF.

The chain uses TRBV4-1 and TRBJ2-5, with 8 bases aligning to TRBD2. Germline values: CDR1 MGHRA, CDR2 YSYEKL. CDR3 size: 14 residues. Unmatched junction bases numbered 3, after V lost 5 bases and J lost 1 base. The CDR3 DNA sequence: TGCGCCAGCAGCATCACTAGCGGCCAAGAGACCCAGTACTTC. Translation gives CASSITSGQETQYF.

The J gene is TRBJ1-5, the V gene TRBV6-1; D unresolved. Germline values: CDR1 MNHNS, CDR2 SASEGT. The CDR3 has 14 residues. V dropped 2 bases and J dropped 3 bases, with 8 bases sitting between them. Written as DNA, the CDR3 is TGTGCCAGCAGTGAACCCTATACCAATCAGCCCCAGCATTTT. Translated: CASSEPYTNQPQHF.

The rearrangement joins TRBV5-6 to TRBJ1-6; D remains unclear. Germline V lookup: CDR1 SGHDT, CDR2 YYEEEE. This CDR3 contains 13 residues. Trimming stripped 0 bases from V and 11 bases from J, with 9 bases between. DNA for the CDR3: TGTGCCAGCAGCTTGGGGGGTTACGCACCCCTCCACTTT. Translating gives CASSLGGYAPLHF.

The CDR3 nucleotides read TGCAGCGTTCGACAGGGGGCTCCGCACACTGAAGCTTTCTTT. Protein product: CSVRQGAPHTEAFF. The V gene is TRBV29-1, the J gene TRBJ1-1, with TRBD1 matching 10 bases. CDR3 length: 14 residues. V dropped 5 bases and J dropped 3; count of bases not matched to a gene: 6. CDR1 and CDR2 (germline): SQVTM, ANQGSEA.

The J gene is TRBJ1-1, the V gene TRBV7-3; D is possibly TRBD1 (6 bases). V gave up 5 bases and J gave up 0 bases, with 10 bases separating them. Germline V lookup: CDR1 SGHTA, CDR2 FQGTGA. The CDR3 has 14 residues. The CDR3 sequence: CASSLDSMNTEAFF. The CDR3 nucleotides read TGTGCCAGCAGCCTGGACAGCATGAACACTGAAGCTTTCTTT.

The V and J genes are TRBV28 and TRBJ1-4; D is perhaps TRBD1 (6 bases). This CDR3 has 13 amino acids. Trimming shortened V by 1 base and J by 10 bases, and 10 bases separated the two germline ends. From germline, CDR1 is MDHEN and CDR2 SYDVKM. The CDR3 DNA reads as TGTGCCAGCAGTTTATTCAAAGGGGGAAAACTGTTTTTT. It yields the protein CASSLFKGGKLFF.

The chain uses TRBV9 and TRBJ1-1, with unresolved D. CDR3 length: 13 amino acids. The V gene's germline CDR1 is SGDLS and CDR2 YYNGEE. The V end was cut by 4 bases, the J end by 5 bases, with 12 bases between. CDR3 residues: CASSSPRGTEAFF. As DNA, the CDR3 is TGTGCCAGCAGCTCTCCTCGGGGAACTGAAGCTTTCTTT.

Here the CDR3 DNA reads TGCGCCAGCAGCCAAGCCTTCCAGGGGGGTGAAAAACTGTTTTTT. Translated, it gives CASSQAFQGGEKLFF. V is TRBV4-1 and J is TRBJ1-4; 7 bases fit TRBD1. The CDR3 is 15 amino acids. V trimming: 1 base; J trimming: 7 bases; junction bases outside the gene matches: 6. The germline CDR1 and CDR2 sequences are MGHRA and YSYEKL.

The chain has TRBV7-9 and TRBJ2-7, with D unclear. The V end was cut by 3 bases, the J end by 6 bases, with 6 bases between. There are 11 residues in the CDR3. The germline V gene encodes CDR1 SEHNR and CDR2 FQNEAQ (reference sequence). The CDR3 region has the DNA TGTGCCAGCAGCTTGCGGCTCGAGCAGTACTTC. This encodes CASSLRLEQYF.

The chain carries TRBV19 and TRBJ1-1; D perhaps matches TRBD1 (5 bases). Trimming removed 3 bases from V and 5 bases from J, with 13 bases in between. The length of the CDR3 is 14 residues. Looked up from germline, CDR1 is LNHDA and CDR2 is SQIVND (reference sequence). The CDR3 protein is CASSMRQSRTEAFF. The CDR3 DNA reads as TGTGCCAGTAGTATGCGACAGTCGAGAACTGAAGCTTTCTTT.

This clone occurred once. The chain carries TRBV13 and TRBJ1-1; unclear D gene. Germline CDR1 is PRHDT and CDR2 is FYEKMQ (reference sequence). The length of the CDR3 is 13 residues. V was shortened by 0 bases and J by 5 bases, with 7 bases between the two germline ends. CDR3 DNA: TGTGCCAGCAGCTTAGGGTTTAGGACTGAAGCTTTCTTT. This sequence encodes CASSLGFRTEAFF.

The chain uses TRBV14 and TRBJ2-7; 8 positions match TRBD1. The ends lost 0 bases at V and 3 bases at J; junction bases unmatched: 4. CDR1 and CDR2 from the germline V gene are SGHDN and FVKESK. The CDR3 is 15 amino acids. The CDR3 region is CASSQDRDRFYEQYF. As DNA, the CDR3 is TGTGCCAGCAGCCAAGATCGGGACAGGTTCTACGAGCAGTACTTC.

The rearrangement uses TRBV3-1 (or the pseudogene TRBV3-2) and TRBJ2-3; D possibly corresponds to TRBD2 (5 bases). The germline V and J ends were trimmed by 1 base and 0 bases, with 11 bases remaining between them. The CDR3 has 16 amino acids. Germline loops: CDR1 LGHDT, CDR2 YNNKEL (reference sequence). The DNA for the CDR3 is TGTGCCAGCAGCCAAGGTCAAGCGGCTAGCACAGATACGCAGTATTTT. Translating it yields CASSQGQAASTDTQYF.

The V call is TRBV18, the J call TRBJ1-6, with 10 bases identical to TRBD1. V was clipped by 2 bases and J by 4 bases; unmatched bases: 2. CDR3 size: 16 residues. From germline, CDR1 is KGHSH and CDR2 LQKENI. The CDR3 sequence: CASSPGTGEYNSPLHF. The DNA of the CDR3 is TGTGCCAGCTCACCAGGGACAGGGGAATATAATTCACCCCTCCACTTT.

The V and J genes are TRBV29-1 and TRBJ1-2; D is uncertain. Between the trimmed V and J ends, which lost 3 bases and 5 bases, there was a span of 13 bases. Germline CDR1 and CDR2: SQVTM and ANQGSEA. The CDR3 runs to 13 residues. CDR3 amino acids: CSVEGALVYGYTF. Here the CDR3 DNA reads TGCAGCGTTGAGGGAGCCCTGGTTTATGGCTACACCTTC.

The rearrangement joins TRBV5-1 to TRBJ1-2, with 7 bases fitting TRBD1. After removal of 0 bases from V and 2 bases from J, the junction contained 4 bases not matched to a gene. This CDR3 is built from 15 residues. Germline V gene data show CDR1 as SGHRS and CDR2 as YFSETQ. The CDR3 protein is CASSLEGRGNYGYTF. As DNA, the CDR3 is TGCGCCAGCAGCTTGGAGGGCAGGGGGAACTATGGCTACACCTTC.